Included here is one T cell receptor (beta chain) sequence, with context. The antigen remains undetermined. This specimen comes from a study of radiotherapy plus CTLA-4 blockade in lung cancer. Study-level findings and limits: Peripheral blood showed expansion of tumor-derived TCR clones after radiotherapy and ipilimumab.

The CDR3 runs to 16 residues. V shed 3 bases, J shed 5 bases, and the junction held 9 bases outside the gene matches. CDR1 is SGHTA and CDR2 is FQGNSA in the germline V gene. Only in-frame clones appear in the TCRdb table, and some are missing; sequencing was by immunoSEQ multiplex PCR. Here the sample spans tens of thousands of clones, around 80% being singletons. The rearrangement uses TRBV7-2 and TRBJ2-5; 10 positions agree with TRBD2. The sample here was peripheral blood, taken from a patient treated with radiotherapy plus ipilimumab. This clonotype was sampled from a human donor with non-small cell lung cancer who had a complete response to radiotherapy plus ipilimumab. CDR3 protein: CASSLGGASGSETQYF. CDR3 DNA: TGTGCCAGCAGCTTGGGTGGGGCTAGCGGGAGTGAGACCCAGTACTTC.